This TCR beta chain was profiled in a study of cytomegalovirus exposure and HLA in healthy donors. Study-wide results and caveats: Productive rates of about 90% or about 30% were seen for most TCR beta V segments in an earlier analysis. TRBV6-2, TRBV6-3 and some other V segments were excluded as indistinguishable.

The PCR ran on 60 Vbeta and 13 Jbeta primers. The repertoire was sequenced with immunoSEQ multiplex PCR; TCRdb's copy has only in-frame clones and lacks some. The table records 200,000 to 250,000 clones, roughly three quarters of them present only once. With respect to this clone: Its target is not known.

V lost 4 bases, J lost 0 bases, and 7 bases lay in between. The CDR3 has 13 residues. The germline V gene encodes CDR1 SGHDT and CDR2 YYEEEE. The donors were healthy bone marrow donors. This chain joins TRBV5-6 and TRBJ1-1, with a possible D match to TRBD1 (5 bases). Sequencing was performed on PBMCs. The sequence came from a man between 45 and 60 years old in good health and CMV-seronegative. This chain's CDR3 is CASSLGLNTEAFF. CDR3 DNA: TGTGCCAGCAGCCTGGGGCTGAACACTGAAGCTTTCTTT.